A selection of T cell receptor beta chains follows, all from one sample in a study of beta chain features in type 1 diabetes. The assay was immunoSEQ multiplex PCR, and TCRdb's table has in-frame clones only and misses some. The table records hundreds of thousands of clones, around 12% of them present only once. Sample: naive CD4+ T cells from blood. Receptor source: a man between 18 and 29 years old in good health. Each CDR3 is given with its conserved first and last residue. A D gene is named only where the DNA matches it firmly. Some rows have no size entry. The others give once, few or many, or a class for an expanded clone.

TRBJ2-2,TRBV10-3,NA,NA,CAITGTYGELFF,TGTGCCATCACTGGGACTTACGGGGAGCTGTTTTTT
TRBJ2-3,TRBV2,NA,TRBD2,CASSEIGLDTTDTQYF,TGTGCCAGCAGTGAAATAGGACTAGACACCACAGATACGCAGTATTTT
TRBJ2-1,TRBV19,few,NA,CASSIEGSSYNEQFF,TGTGCCAGTAGTATAGAGGGGAGCTCCTACAATGAGCAGTTCTTC
TRBJ1-4,TRBV28,NA,TRBD1,CASSLPDRVWEKLFF,TGTGCCAGCAGTTTACCGGACAGGGTATGGGAAAAACTGTTTTTT
TRBJ1-2,TRBV6-5,NA,TRBD1,CASSSPTGGNYGYTF,TGTGCCAGCAGTTCGCCCACAGGGGGAAACTATGGCTACACCTTC
TRBJ2-7,TRBV10-3,few,TRBD1,CAIRKTGADEQYF,TGTGCCATCAGGAAGACAGGGGCGGACGAGCAGTACTTC
TRBJ2-3,TRBV4-3,few,TRBD2,CASSQVLAGGTDTQYF,TGCGCCAGCAGCCAAGTCCTAGCGGGGGGCACAGATACGCAGTATTTT
TRBJ2-4,TRBV5-4,few,NA,CASSSGVVAKNIQYF,TGTGCCAGCAGCTCGGGGGTGGTCGCCAAAAACATTCAGTACTTC
TRBJ2-2,TRBV5-4,NA,TRBD2,CASSLAGRNTGELFF,TGTGCCAGCAGCTTAGCGGGGAGGAACACCGGGGAGCTGTTTTTT
TRBJ2-1,TRBV7-9,NA,NA,CASSLILAATNEQFF,TGTGCCAGCAGCTTGATCCTTGCGGCGACCAATGAGCAGTTCTTC
TRBJ2-7,TRBV27,few,NA,CASSLYRDSYEQYF,TGTGCCAGCAGTCTATACAGAGACTCCTACGAGCAGTACTTC
TRBJ2-7,TRBV9,few,TRBD1,CASSVGTGGLYEQYF,TGTGCCAGCAGCGTAGGGACAGGGGGCTTGTACGAGCAGTACTTC
TRBJ2-7,TRBV27,NA,TRBD2,CALERGSYEQYF,TGTGCCCTGGAGCGGGGATCCTACGAGCAGTACTTC
TRBJ1-1,TRBV6-1,NA,NA,CASSLQAGANTEAFF,TGTGCCAGCAGTCTACAGGCAGGGGCAAACACTGAAGCTTTCTTT
TRBJ2-7,TRBV30,NA,NA,CAWNPARTVSYEQYF,TGTGCCTGGAATCCGGCTCGGACAGTCTCCTACGAGCAGTACTTC
TRBJ2-2,TRBV4-2,NA,TRBD2,CASSPLRAGGDTGELFF,TGTGCCAGCAGCCCCCTCAGGGCGGGAGGGGACACCGGGGAGCTGTTTTTT
TRBJ1-4,TRBV5-6,few,NA,CASSLWQVSEKLFF,TGTGCCAGCAGCTTGTGGCAGGTCAGCGAAAAACTGTTTTTT
TRBJ2-2,TRBV11-2,NA,NA,CASSLRTGGELTGELFF,TGTGCCAGCAGCTTAAGGACAGGAGGGGAGCTGACCGGGGAGCTGTTTTTT
TRBJ1-1,TRBV28,NA,NA,CASSQTGTEAFF,TGTGCCAGCAGCCAAACAGGGACTGAAGCTTTCTTT
TRBJ1-2,TRBV28,NA,TRBD1,CASSFYGTGDLFGGYTF,TGTGCCAGCAGTTTTTACGGGACAGGGGACCTCTTCGGGGGCTACACCTTC
TRBJ1-5,TRBV25-1,few,NA,CASSAGRDSNQPQHF,TGTGCCAGCAGTGCCGGGAGAGATAGCAATCAGCCCCAGCATTTT
TRBJ2-7,TRBV7-2,few,TRBD1,CASSARQGGTYEQYF,TGTGCCAGCAGCGCCCGACAGGGGGGCACCTACGAGCAGTACTTC
TRBJ2-3,TRBV28,few,NA,CATSRGGYTDTQYF,TGTGCCACCTCGCGCGGCGGATACACAGATACGCAGTATTTT
TRBJ2-5,TRBV2,few,NA,CASSEGLHREETQYF,TGTGCCAGCAGTGAAGGCCTCCACCGGGAAGAGACCCAGTACTTC
TRBJ2-2,TRBV10-3,NA,TRBD2,CAIRGGLAGVDTGELFF,TGTGCCATCAGGGGGGGACTAGCGGGAGTTGACACCGGGGAGCTGTTTTTT
TRBJ1-1,TRBV5-7,few,NA,CVPGTEAFF,TGTGTTCCCGGGACTGAAGCTTTCTTT
TRBJ2-5,TRBV21-1,NA,NA,CASSSTGCQETQYF,TGTGCCAGCAGTTCGACAGGGTGCCAAGAGACCCAGTACTTC
TRBJ2-7,TRBV7-9,few,TRBD2,CASSFGTSGRQYF,TGTGCCAGCAGCTTCGGGACTAGCGGGAGACAGTACTTC
TRBJ2-5,TRBV5-4,NA,TRBD2,CASRKRLAGDQETQYF,TGTGCCAGCAGAAAAAGACTAGCGGGGGATCAAGAGACCCAGTACTTC